This T cell receptor (beta chain) was observed in a study of shared clonotypes between healthy human individuals. Here immunoSEQ multiplex PCR was the method, and the copy in TCRdb shows in-frame clones only, minus some. In the table there are 650,000 to 800,000 clones, about 90% of which are singletons. The ends lost 5 bases at V and 3 bases at J; junction bases unmatched: 10. The germline gives CDR1 SGHVS, CDR2 FNYEAQ. The CDR3 is made up of 16 amino acids. The naive CD8 fraction comprised CD45RO-negative cells positively selected for CCR7 and excluded terminally differentiated effector memory CD45RA+ cells.

The receptor was isolated from a man younger than 45 in good health. The sequenced sample was naive CD8+ T cells sorted from blood. The rearrangement joins TRBV7-6 to TRBJ2-1; 7 bases are a match to TRBD2. This CDR3 reads CASSLLAGEFYNEQFF. The CDR3 bases are TGTGCCAGCAGCCTACTGGCGGGGGAGTTCTACAATGAGCAGTTCTTC. Full variable domain (outside the CDR3, taken from reference TRBV7-6 and TRBJ2-1): GAGVSQSPRYKVTKRGQDVALRCDPISGHVSLYWYRQALGQGPEFLTYFNYEAQQDKSGLPNDRFSAERPEGSISTLTIQRTEQRDSAMYRCASSLLAGEFYNEQFFGPGTRLTVL.